The source of this T cell receptor (beta chain) is a study of blood T cell repertoires in COVID-19. Study at large: The United States, Italy and Spain provided the acute and convalescent COVID-19 samples. T cells, B-cell-depleted T cells, or PBMCs supplied cDNA or gDNA.

This CDR3 is built from 13 residues. The germline V and J ends were trimmed by 5 bases and 5 bases, with 12 bases remaining between them. In germline, CDR1 is SGHVS, CDR2 FQNEAQ. Original data processing: Amplifying reference gene primers gave estimates of nucleated cell counts. Clones were sequenced by immunoSEQ multiplex PCR, and TCRdb holds only the in-frame ones, with some missing. D and trimming were read from the DNA, whereas the V and J calls and clone size are those reported in that table. Of 95,000 to 150,000 clones listed, more than 70% are singletons. The clonotype was recovered from an elderly man with active or convalescent COVID-19. This sequence joins TRBV7-8 and TRBJ2-5; D unclear. Sequenced material: peripheral blood. The DNA of the CDR3 is TGTGCCAGCAGCCCAGACACATGGGAGACCCAGTACTTC. Its translation: CASSPDTWETQYF.